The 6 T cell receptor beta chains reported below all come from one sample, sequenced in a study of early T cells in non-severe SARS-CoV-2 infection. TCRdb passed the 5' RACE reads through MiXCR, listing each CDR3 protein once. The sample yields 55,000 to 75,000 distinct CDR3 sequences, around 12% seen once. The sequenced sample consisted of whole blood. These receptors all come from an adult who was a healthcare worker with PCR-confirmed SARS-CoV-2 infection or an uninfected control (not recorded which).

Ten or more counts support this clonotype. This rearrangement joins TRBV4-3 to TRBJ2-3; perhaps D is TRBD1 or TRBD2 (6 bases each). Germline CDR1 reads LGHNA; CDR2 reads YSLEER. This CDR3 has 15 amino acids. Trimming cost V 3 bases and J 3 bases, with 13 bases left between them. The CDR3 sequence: CASSHVTGRTDTQYF. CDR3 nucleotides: TGCGCCAGCAGCCATGTTACAGGGAGGACAGATACGCAGTATTTT.

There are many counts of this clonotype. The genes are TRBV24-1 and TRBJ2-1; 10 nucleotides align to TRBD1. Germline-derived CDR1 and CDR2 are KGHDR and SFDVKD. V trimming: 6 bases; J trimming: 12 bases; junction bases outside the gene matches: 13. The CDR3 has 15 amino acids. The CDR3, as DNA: TGTGCCACCAGTAAGGCGGGACAGGGGTTCATTGGGCAGTTCTTC. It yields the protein CATSKAGQGFIGQFF.

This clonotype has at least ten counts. CDR3: CSAYGQGTDTQYF. For the CDR3, the DNA is TGCAGTGCTTACGGACAGGGCACAGATACGCAGTATTTT. The chain has TRBV20-1 and TRBJ2-3, with 7 positions matching TRBD1. The CDR3 extends over 13 amino acids. The germline CDR1 and CDR2 sequences are DFQATT and SNEGSKA (reference sequence). V lost 5 bases and J lost 1; bases outside the gene matches: 3.

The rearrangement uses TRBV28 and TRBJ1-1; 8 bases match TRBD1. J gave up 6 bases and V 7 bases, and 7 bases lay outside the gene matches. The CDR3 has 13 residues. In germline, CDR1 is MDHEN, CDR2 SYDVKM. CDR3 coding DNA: TGTGCCAGCATCCCGGACAGGGTCTCTGAAGCTTTCTTT. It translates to CASIPDRVSEAFF.

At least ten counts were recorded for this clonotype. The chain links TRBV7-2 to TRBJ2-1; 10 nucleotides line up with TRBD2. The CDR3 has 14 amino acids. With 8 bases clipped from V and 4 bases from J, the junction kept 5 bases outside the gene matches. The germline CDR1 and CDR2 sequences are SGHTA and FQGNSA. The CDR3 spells CASSLAGEYNEQFF. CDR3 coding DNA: TGTGCCAGCTCCCTAGCGGGAGAGTACAATGAGCAGTTCTTC. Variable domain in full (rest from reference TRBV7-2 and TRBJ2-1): GAGVSQSPSNKVTEKGKDVELRCDPISGHTALYWYRQSLGQGLEFLIYFQGNSAPDKSGLPSDRFSAERTGGSVSTLTIQRTQQEDSAVYLCASSLAGEYNEQFFGPGTRLTVL.

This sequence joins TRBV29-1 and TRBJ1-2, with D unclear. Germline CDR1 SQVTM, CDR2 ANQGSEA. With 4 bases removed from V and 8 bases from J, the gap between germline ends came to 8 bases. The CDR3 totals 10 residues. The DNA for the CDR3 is TGCAGCGTTGGAGCTGGCGGCTACACCTTC. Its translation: CSVGAGGYTF. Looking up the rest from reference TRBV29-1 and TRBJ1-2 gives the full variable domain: SAVISQKPSRDICQRGTSLTIQCQVDSQVTMMFWYRQQPGQSLTLIATANQGSEATYESGFVIDKFPISRPNLTFSTLTVSNMSPEDSSIYLCSVGAGGYTFGSGTRLTVV.